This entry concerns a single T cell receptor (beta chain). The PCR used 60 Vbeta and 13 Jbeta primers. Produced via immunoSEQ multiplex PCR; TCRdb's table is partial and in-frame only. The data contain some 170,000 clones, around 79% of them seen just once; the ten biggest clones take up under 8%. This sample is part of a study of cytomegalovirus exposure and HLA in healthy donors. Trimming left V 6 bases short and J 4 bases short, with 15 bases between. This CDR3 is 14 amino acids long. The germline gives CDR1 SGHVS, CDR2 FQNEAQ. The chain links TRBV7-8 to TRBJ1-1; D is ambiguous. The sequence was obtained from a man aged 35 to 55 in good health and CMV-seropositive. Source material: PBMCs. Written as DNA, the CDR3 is TGTGCCAGCAGTGTAGTTGGTGGCGGCACTGAAGCTTTCTTT. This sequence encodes CASSVVGGGTEAFF.